Listed here are 29 T cell receptor beta chains from one sample, sequenced in a study of molecular identifiers for immune sequencing clone quantification. TCRdb re-derived calls from the PCR reads in MiXCR, one entry per CDR3 protein. This sample carries about 320,000 distinct CDR3 sequences, roughly a fifth of them seen once, and the ten largest clones take approximately 0.83%. The sequencing input was naive CD8+ T cells from blood, with Jurkat cell RNA spiked in. Subset reported: FACS-sorted CD8+CD4-CCR7+CD45RA+ naive T cells. The receptors stem from a human donor in good health. Some libraries in this study had Jurkat cell RNA spiked in.

In this sample, this clonotype turned up many times. The chain has TRBV29-1 and TRBJ2-7; 9 nucleotides line up with TRBD1. The CDR3 extends over 13 amino acids. CDR1 is SQVTM, CDR2 ANQGSEA, per germline. V lost 6 bases, J lost 3 bases, and 6 bases stayed unmatched. This chain's CDR3 is CSVQGQGDYEQYF. The CDR3 DNA reads as TGCAGCGTACAGGGACAGGGTGACTACGAGCAGTACTTC.

This clonotype was detected ten times or more. CDR3: CASSSGQESSYEQYF. The CDR3 nucleotides are TGTGCCAGCAGCTCGGGACAGGAGAGCTCCTACGAGCAGTACTTC. V gene TRBV7-9 combines with J gene TRBJ2-7, with 8 bases lining up with TRBD1. Germline CDR1 reads SEHNR; CDR2 reads FQNEAQ (reference sequence). This CDR3 spans 15 amino acids. V trimming: 4 bases; J trimming: 0 bases; junction bases outside the gene matches: 5. Filled out from reference TRBV7-9 and TRBJ2-7, the complete variable domain reads DTGVSQNPRHKITKRGQNVTFRCDPISEHNRLYWYRQTLGQGPEFLTYFQNEAQLEKSRLLSDRFSAERPKGSFSTLEIQRTEQGDSAMYLCASSSGQESSYEQYFGPGTRLTVT.

This clonotype has a count of ten or more. The V gene is TRBV7-6, the J gene TRBJ2-3; D is unresolved. The germline CDR1 and CDR2 sequences are SGHVS and FNYEAQ. The CDR3 runs 14 residues. Trimming cost V 0 bases and J 1 base, with 5 bases left between them. The chain's CDR3 is CASSLALGTDTQYF. The CDR3, as DNA: TGTGCCAGCAGCTTAGCATTGGGCACAGATACGCAGTATTTT.

For this clonotype: Since a much larger clone is just one base distant, this may be a read error. The chain links TRBV12-3 or TRBV12-4 to TRBJ1-4; possibly TRBD1 for D (5 bases). CDR3 length: 16 amino acids. This CDR3 is CASSRTDSATNERLFF. DNA for the CDR3: TGTGCCAGCAGTCGGACCGACAGTGCAACTAATGAAAGACTGTTTTTT.

This clonotype showed up many times. This rearrangement joins TRBV18 to TRBJ1-4; tentatively, D is TRBD1 (6 bases). In germline, CDR1 is KGHSH, CDR2 LQKENI. The length of the CDR3 is 14 residues. The V end lost 6 bases, the J end lost 5 bases, and 13 bases lay between the germline ends. In nucleotides, the CDR3 is TGTGCCAGCTCGCAAGCGGGGGGCAATGAAAAACTGTTTTTT. Protein product: CASSQAGGNEKLFF.

There are many counts of this clonotype. This rearrangement joins TRBV28 to TRBJ1-1; D is ambiguous. The CDR3 totals 13 residues. Germline loops: CDR1 MDHEN, CDR2 SYDVKM. Trimming removed 3 bases at V and 0 bases at J, with 5 bases between. The CDR3 protein is CASSFRLNTEAFF. DNA for the CDR3: TGTGCCAGCAGTTTTCGCCTGAACACTGAAGCTTTCTTT.

This clonotype was seen many times. The chain combines TRBV20-1 with TRBJ2-2, with D perhaps matching TRBD1 (6 bases). The length of the CDR3 is 13 residues. V lost 2 bases to trimming and J lost 5 bases, with 9 bases between them. Germline CDR1 and CDR2: DFQATT and SNEGSKA (reference sequence). CDR3 DNA: TGCAGTGCTAGACAGGGGCTGACCGGGGAGCTGTTTTTT. It is translated as CSARQGLTGELFF.

This clonotype occurred many times. The CDR3: CATSKNRDTLNQPQHF. CDR3 coding DNA: TGTGCCACCAGCAAGAACCGGGACACTCTTAATCAGCCCCAGCATTTT. V and J are TRBV15 and TRBJ1-5, with D tentatively TRBD1 (6 bases). The CDR3 consists of 16 residues. V lost 4 bases and J lost 4, with 17 bases in between. CDR1 is LNHNV, CDR2 YYDKDF, per germline (reference sequence).

In its sample, this clonotype was seen many times. The chain combines TRBV2 with TRBJ1-2; D is unclear. CDR1 and CDR2 from the germline V gene are SNHLY and FYNNEI. This CDR3 is 14 amino acids long. V shed 2 bases and J shed 3 bases, with 10 bases lying between them. For the CDR3, the DNA is TGTGCCAGCAGTGAAAAAGCACTTTACTATGGCTACACCTTC. It specifies CASSEKALYYGYTF.

The V and J genes are TRBV4-3 and TRBJ2-7, with TRBD2 identical over 10 bases. This CDR3 is built from 18 residues. The J segment lost 5 bases and the V segment lost 4 bases, leaving 17 bases of the junction unmatched. From germline, CDR1 is LGHNA and CDR2 YSLEER. CDR3 DNA sequence: TGCGCCAGCAGCCGAACCGGACTAGCGGAAGGGGGCTGGGACGAGCAGTACTTC. Protein sequence: CASSRTGLAEGGWDEQYF.

On this clonotype itself: As the CDR3 is not closed by the conserved phenylalanine or tryptophan, this likely results from a read error. This chain connects TRBV23-1 to TRBJ1-5; D perhaps matches TRBD1 (5 bases). TRBV23-1 is classed as an ORF, of uncertain function. There are 19 residues in the CDR3. Trimming left V 2 bases short and J 5 bases short, with 25 bases between. CDR3 sequence (DNA): TGCGCCAGCAGTCAACCCCGGCCAGGGCCGGGGCTTCCGGATCAGCCCCAGCATTTA. Translating it yields CASSQPRPGPGLPDQPQHL.

In its sample, this clonotype was seen many times. The chain joins TRBV4-1 to TRBJ1-1; a weak D match, TRBD1 (5 bases). There are 16 residues in the CDR3. Germline CDR1 and CDR2: MGHRA and YSYEKL. V lost 2 bases, J lost 5 bases, and 18 bases lay in between. In DNA form, the CDR3 reads TGCGCCAGCAGCCAATCCGGGCTAAACAGGTGGACTGAAGCTTTCTTT. Translating gives CASSQSGLNRWTEAFF.

A note on this clonotype: Possible read error: a much larger clone is one base away. This CDR3 reads CASSLVTGYEQNF. CDR3 coding DNA: TGTGCCAGCAGCTTAGTGACGGGTTACGAGCAGAACTTC. The genes are TRBV7-9 and TRBJ2-7; no definite D call. The length of the CDR3 is 13 residues. Germline loops: CDR1 SEHNR, CDR2 FQNEAQ (reference sequence).

In this sample, this clonotype turned up a few times. V gene TRBV7-9 combines with J gene TRBJ2-2; D may be TRBD1 (5 bases). The CDR3 totals 15 residues. V lost 5 bases and J lost 1, with 11 bases in between. CDR1 and CDR2 (germline): SEHNR, FQNEAQ (reference sequence). In DNA form, the CDR3 reads TGTGCCAGCAGCCTCACAGGAGAGAACACCGGGGAGCTGTTTTTT. Residues: CASSLTGENTGELFF.

This clonotype appeared a few times. The genes are TRBV23-1 and TRBJ2-7; 8 bases map to TRBD2. TRBV23-1 qualifies as an ORF whose function is uncertain. The CDR3 has 16 amino acids. The junction had 9 bases not matched to a gene; V was cut back by 0 bases and J by 5 bases. CDR3 in amino acids: CASSQSMSGRRDEQYF. CDR3 bases: TGCGCCAGCAGTCAATCGATGAGCGGGAGACGGGACGAGCAGTACTTC.

In this sample, this clonotype turned up many times. The chain is built from TRBV11-1 and TRBJ1-5; D possibly corresponds to TRBD1 (5 bases). CDR3 length: 12 residues. CDR1 and CDR2 from the germline V gene are SGHAT and FQDESV (reference sequence). V was clipped by 5 bases and J by 8 bases, with 10 bases between them. CDR3 protein: CASSKPGEPQHF. For the CDR3, the DNA is TGTGCCAGCAGCAAACCGGGGGAGCCCCAGCATTTT.

The rearrangement joins TRBV3-1 to TRBJ1-1; 9 nucleotides align to TRBD1. Unmatched junction bases numbered 8, after V lost 4 bases and J lost 5 bases. Looked up from germline, CDR1 is LGHDT and CDR2 is YNNKEL (reference sequence). CDR3 length: 15 amino acids. The CDR3 coding sequence is TGTGCCAGCAGCCCTGTACAGGGGGCTGGAACTGAAGCTTTCTTT. This sequence encodes CASSPVQGAGTEAFF.

With respect to this clonotype: A much larger clonotype is one base distant, so this may be a read error. The chain is built from TRBV4-1 and TRBJ2-3; 8 positions agree with TRBD1. The germline gives CDR1 MGHRA, CDR2 YSYEKL. The length of the CDR3 is 17 residues. The chain's CDR3 is CASSRKPGGLGTDMQYF. The CDR3 DNA is TGCGCCAGCAGCCGAAAGCCAGGGGGCTTAGGAACAGATATGCAGTATTTT.

V usage is TRBV11-2 and J usage is TRBJ2-6; D may be TRBD1 (5 bases). This CDR3 is 16 amino acids long. The germline gives CDR1 SGHAT, CDR2 FQNNGV. Trimming cost V 0 bases and J 4 bases, with 10 bases left between them. The CDR3 nucleotides read TGTGCCAGCAGCTTAGACTGGGGCGCAGGGGCCAACGTCCTGACTTTC. Translated: CASSLDWGAGANVLTF.

Written as DNA, the CDR3 is TGTGCCAGCCAGTCCCGAGGAGACGCTCCTAGCACAGATACGCAGTATTTT. Translating gives CASQSRGDAPSTDTQYF. The J gene is TRBJ2-3, the V gene TRBV27; the D is unclear. V lost 8 bases, J lost 0 bases, and 21 bases lay in between. Germline CDR1 and CDR2: MNHEY and SMNVEV (reference sequence). The CDR3 consists of 17 residues.

This clonotype was seen ten or more times. The chain has TRBV13 and TRBJ2-3; TRBD1 or TRBD2 may be the D gene (6 bases each). Germline V gene sequence: CDR1 PRHDT, CDR2 FYEKMQ (reference sequence). CDR3 length: 16 residues. Deletions cut 2 bases from V and 6 bases from J, with 18 bases between. The CDR3 here is CASSLSLGGPRDTQYF. The CDR3 DNA sequence: TGTGCCAGCAGCTTATCGTTAGGGGGGCCAAGGGATACGCAGTATTTT.

There are many counts of this clonotype. This chain links TRBV3-1 with TRBJ2-7, with D possibly matching TRBD1 (6 bases). Germline V gene data show CDR1 as LGHDT and CDR2 as YNNKEL (reference sequence). The CDR3 totals 16 residues. V was pared by 3 bases and J by 0 bases, with 15 bases between. The CDR3, as DNA: TGTGCCAGCAGCCAGTCCGGACAGAGCCCCTCCTACGAGCAGTACTTC. This sequence encodes CASSQSGQSPSYEQYF.

This clonotype was seen at least ten times. V and J are TRBV19 and TRBJ1-5, with a tentative D call TRBD1 (6 bases). CDR3 length: 14 residues. The V and J ends lost 3 bases and 7 bases respectively, with 13 bases between them. Germline lookup yields CDR1 LNHDA and CDR2 SQIVND (reference sequence). The CDR3 nucleotides are TGTGCCAGTAGTATGACTACAGGGCCCCAGCCCCAGCATTTT. Residues: CASSMTTGPQPQHF. Variable domain in full (rest from reference TRBV19 and TRBJ1-5): DGGITQSPKYLFRKEGQNVTLSCEQNLNHDAMYWYRQDPGQGLRLIYYSQIVNDFQKGDIAEGYSVSREKKESFPLTVTSAQKNPTAFYLCASSMTTGPQPQHFGDGTRLSIL.

V usage is TRBV6-5 and J usage is TRBJ2-1; no reliable D call. Germline V lookup: CDR1 MNHEY, CDR2 SVGAGI. This CDR3 comprises 13 residues. Trimming cost V 2 bases and J 6 bases, with 8 bases left between them. The CDR3, as DNA: TGTGCCAGCAGTTACATTTCGGGCAATGAGCAGTTCTTC. Encoded protein: CASSYISGNEQFF.

This clonotype was observed many times. J is TRBJ2-3 and V is TRBV7-8, with a weak D call TRBD2 (6 bases). Germline V gives CDR1 SGHVS, CDR2 FQNEAQ. The V end lost 5 bases, the J end lost 5 bases, and 14 bases lay between the germline ends. The CDR3 is 14 amino acids. The CDR3, as DNA: TGTGCCAGCAGCCCCGGACTACTGAAAGATACGCAGTATTTT. Its protein product is CASSPGLLKDTQYF.

This clonotype was observed many times. The chain uses TRBV28 and TRBJ1-1; 7 bases line up with TRBD1. CDR3 length: 14 residues. CDR1 MDHEN and CDR2 SYDVKM come from the germline V gene. V was pared by 2 bases and J by 7 bases, with 7 bases of the junction left unmatched. This CDR3 reads CASSLRGRSREAFF. Here the CDR3 DNA reads TGTGCCAGCAGTTTAAGGGGGCGTTCCCGTGAAGCTTTCTTT.

In this sample, this clonotype turned up many times. V usage is TRBV2 and J usage is TRBJ1-1, with 7 bases matching TRBD1. Per the germline V gene, CDR1 is SNHLY and CDR2 is FYNNEI. J gave up 2 bases and V 5 bases, and 5 bases lay outside the gene matches. The CDR3 totals 14 residues. The CDR3 coding sequence is TGTGCCAGCAGTCGACAGGGACCTAACACTGAAGCTTTCTTT. Encoded protein: CASSRQGPNTEAFF. The full variable domain, completed using reference TRBV2 and TRBJ1-1, is EPEVTQTPSHQVTQMGQEVILRCVPISNHLYFYWYRQILGQKVEFLVSFYNNEISEKSEIFDDQFSVERPDGSNFTLKIRSTKLEDSAMYFCASSRQGPNTEAFFGQGTRLTVV.

This clonotype was seen ten or more times. V and J are TRBV7-9 and TRBJ1-5; TRBD1 matches at 9 bases. After removal of 5 bases from V and 6 bases from J, the junction contained 8 bases not matched to a gene. Germline V lookup: CDR1 SEHNR, CDR2 FQNEAQ (reference sequence). The CDR3 covers 15 residues. CDR3 amino acids: CASSDGTGNGQPQHF. The CDR3 nucleotides are TGTGCCAGCAGCGACGGGACAGGGAACGGTCAGCCCCAGCATTTT. Looking up the rest from reference TRBV7-9 and TRBJ1-5 gives the full variable domain: DTGVSQNPRHKITKRGQNVTFRCDPISEHNRLYWYRQTLGQGPEFLTYFQNEAQLEKSRLLSDRFSAERPKGSFSTLEIQRTEQGDSAMYLCASSDGTGNGQPQHFGDGTRLSIL.

Details on this clonotype: A much larger clone differs by one base, so this may be a read error. The chain uses TRBV6-2 or TRBV6-3 and TRBJ2-5; no clear D gene. CDR1 and CDR2 from the germline V gene are MNHEY and SVGEGT. The CDR3 contains 16 residues. The CDR3 DNA is TGTGCCAGCAGTTACGATGCGGCGAGATACCAAGAGGCCCAGTACTTC. Amino acid sequence: CASSYDAARYQEAQYF.